Following are 2 T cell receptor beta chains from one sample sequenced in a study of blood T cell repertoires in COVID-19. Data came from immunoSEQ multiplex PCR; TCRdb stores just in-frame clones and leaves some out. Among over 60,000 clones listed, approximately 80% were seen once. The specimen was peripheral blood. These receptors originate from a man in his sixties with COVID-19, enrolled during active disease.

CDR3 residues: CASSADRGNSPLHF. The CDR3 DNA reads TGCGCCAGCAGCGCGGACAGGGGTAATTCACCCCTCCACTTT. V gene TRBV5-1 combines with J gene TRBJ1-6, with 9 bases matching TRBD1. CDR3 length: 14 residues. Germline-derived CDR1 and CDR2 are SGHRS and YFSETQ. After removal of 4 bases from V and 6 bases from J, the junction contained 2 bases not matched to a gene.

The rearrangement links TRBV19 to TRBJ1-1; 7 bases line up with TRBD1. J gave up 0 bases and V 8 bases, and 6 bases lay outside the gene matches. Germline V gene sequence: CDR1 LNHDA, CDR2 SQIVND (reference sequence). There are 14 residues in the CDR3. In DNA, the CDR3 is TGTGCCAGTGGGGACAGACAGATGAACACTGAAGCTTTCTTT. As protein: CASGDRQMNTEAFF.